This T cell receptor beta chain was sequenced during a study of blood T cell repertoires in COVID-19. Using immunoSEQ multiplex PCR, the repertoire was profiled, and TCRdb retains in-frame clones only, with some absent. The sample yields roughly 100,000 clones, roughly 91% seen once. Between the trimmed V and J ends, which lost 0 bases and 2 bases, there was a span of 8 bases. In germline, CDR1 is SGHDT, CDR2 YYEEEE. This CDR3 contains 14 residues. In its sample, this clone was seen once. It was during active infection that Seattle patients were enrolled and then longitudinally followed. J is TRBJ2-5 and V is TRBV5-6; no definite D call. The sample consisted of peripheral blood. This sequence was found in a man younger than 35 with COVID-19, enrolled during active disease. This chain's CDR3 is CASSLAIPQETQYF. The DNA of the CDR3 is TGTGCCAGCAGCTTGGCCATCCCACAAGAGACCCAGTACTTC. The full variable domain, with the rest looked up from reference TRBV5-6 and TRBJ2-5, is DAGVTQSPTHLIKTRGQQVTLRCSPKSGHDTVSWYQQALGQGPQFIFQYYEEEERQRGNFPDRFSGHQFPNYSSELNVNALLLGDSALYLCASSLAIPQETQYFGPGTRLLVL.